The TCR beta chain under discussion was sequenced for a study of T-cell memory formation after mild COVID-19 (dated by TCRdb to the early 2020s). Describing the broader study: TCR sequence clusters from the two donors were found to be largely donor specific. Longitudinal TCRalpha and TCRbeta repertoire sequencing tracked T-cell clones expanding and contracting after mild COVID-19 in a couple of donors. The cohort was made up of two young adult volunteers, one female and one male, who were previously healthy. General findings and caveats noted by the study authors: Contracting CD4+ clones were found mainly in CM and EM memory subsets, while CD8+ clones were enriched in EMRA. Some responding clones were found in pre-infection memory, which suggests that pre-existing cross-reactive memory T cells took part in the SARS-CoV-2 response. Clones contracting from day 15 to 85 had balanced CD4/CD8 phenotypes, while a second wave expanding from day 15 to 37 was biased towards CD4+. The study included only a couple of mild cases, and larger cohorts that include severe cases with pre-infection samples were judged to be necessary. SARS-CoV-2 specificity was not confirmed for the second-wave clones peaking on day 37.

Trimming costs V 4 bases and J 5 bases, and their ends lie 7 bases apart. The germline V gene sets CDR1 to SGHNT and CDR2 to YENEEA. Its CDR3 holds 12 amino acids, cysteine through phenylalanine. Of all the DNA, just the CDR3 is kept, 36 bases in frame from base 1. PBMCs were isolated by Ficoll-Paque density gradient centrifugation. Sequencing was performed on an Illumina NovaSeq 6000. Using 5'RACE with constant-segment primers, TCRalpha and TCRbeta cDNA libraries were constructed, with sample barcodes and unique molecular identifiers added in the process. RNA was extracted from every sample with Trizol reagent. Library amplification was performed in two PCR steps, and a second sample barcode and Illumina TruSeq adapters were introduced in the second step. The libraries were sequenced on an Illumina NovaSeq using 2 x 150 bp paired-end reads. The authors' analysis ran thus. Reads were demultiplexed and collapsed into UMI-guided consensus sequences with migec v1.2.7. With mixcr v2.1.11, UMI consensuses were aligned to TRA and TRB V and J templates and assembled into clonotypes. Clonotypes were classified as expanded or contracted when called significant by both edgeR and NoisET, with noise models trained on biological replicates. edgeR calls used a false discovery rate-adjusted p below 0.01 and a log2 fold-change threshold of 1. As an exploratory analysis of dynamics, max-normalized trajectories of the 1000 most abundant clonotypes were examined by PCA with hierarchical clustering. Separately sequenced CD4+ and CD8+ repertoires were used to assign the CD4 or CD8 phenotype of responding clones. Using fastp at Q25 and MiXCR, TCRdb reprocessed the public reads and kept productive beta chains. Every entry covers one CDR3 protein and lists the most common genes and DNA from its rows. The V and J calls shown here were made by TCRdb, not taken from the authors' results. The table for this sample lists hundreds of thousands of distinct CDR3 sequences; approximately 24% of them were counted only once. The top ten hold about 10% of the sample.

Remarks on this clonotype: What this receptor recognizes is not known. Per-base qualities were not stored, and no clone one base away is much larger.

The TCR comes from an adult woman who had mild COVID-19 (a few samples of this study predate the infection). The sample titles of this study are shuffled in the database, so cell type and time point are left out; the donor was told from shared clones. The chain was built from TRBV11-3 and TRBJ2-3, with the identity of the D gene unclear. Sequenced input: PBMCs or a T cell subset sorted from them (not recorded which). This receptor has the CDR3 CASSSPKDTQYF. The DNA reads TGTGCCAGCAGCTCCCCAAAAGATACGCAGTATTTT.